This T cell receptor beta chain was recovered during a study of identifying expanded T cells in peripheral blood. Findings and caveats of the study: Differentially abundant clones: roughly 1.2 between replicates, around 16 at 2 to 3 weeks, approximately 18 at four.

Comments on this clone: No antigen is known for it.

The method was immunoSEQ multiplex PCR; TCRdb's version includes in-frame clones alone and lacks a portion of them. The sample lists roughly 84,000 clones, approximately 90% occurring once. Collection occurred without any documented infections or immune events in donors. The CDR3 has 13 amino acids. CDR1 is MRHNA, CDR2 SNTAGT, per germline. V was pared by 0 bases and J by 1 base, with 3 bases between. The sequenced sample was blood. The TCR sequence derives from a person aged 18 to 75 in good health. J is TRBJ1-1 and V is TRBV6-4; D gene ambiguous. The CDR3 sequence: CASSDSWNTEAFF. The CDR3 DNA sequence: TGTGCCAGCAGTGACTCGTGGAACACTGAAGCTTTCTTT.